This T cell receptor beta chain appears in the sequencing data of a study of T cell responses to AZD1222 COVID-19 vaccine (dated by TCRdb to about 2021). Some background on the complete study: TCR sequencing was performed for approximately 240 trial participants, of whom about 200 were given two doses of AZD1222 and 26 were given two doses of MenACWY control vaccine. Trial participants were enrolled by age into subgroups of 18-55, 56-69 and 70-plus years, and approximately 150, 30 and 60 TCR-sequenced participants, respectively, were included in these subgroups.

Including the terminal cysteine and phenylalanine, the CDR3 comprises 14 residues. The only DNA kept is the CDR3, 42 bases in frame from the first base. From the germline V gene, CDR1 is SGHRS and CDR2 is YFSETQ. Trimming accounts for 3 bases at V and 8 bases at J, while the number of junction bases matched to no gene is 9. Notes on this clone: There is no known antigen for this receptor. It has no much larger one-base neighbor in the sample; base qualities were not kept.

Explained via the paper, the time point label denotes: about 28 days (+/-7) after the second vaccine dose. The sample's treatment or condition label is to be understood as: meningococcal conjugate vaccine given as trial control. Samples from vaccinated people were obtained from the UK trials COV001 and COV002, which included a single-blind randomized controlled phase 2/3 trial of AZD1222 (ChAdOx1 nCoV-19) in healthy adults. For TCRbeta chain sequencing, PBMC samples were collected from trial participants at day 0 and at day 28 after the second dose. The CDR3 regions of human TCRbeta chains were analyzed by immunosequencing. Concerning the study's data processing: Repertoire TCRs were matched against a reference library of SARS-CoV-2-specific TCRs generated with the MIRA antigen-specificity platform. Breadth meant the fraction of unique TCRs that were SARS-CoV-2-associated, whereas depth meant the fraction of total T cells that were SARS-CoV-2-associated. Using the MIRA data, each spike-specific TCR was mapped to the spike region that the TCR reacts to and placed in a CD4 or CD8 class. Log10-transformed breadth and depth values were compared by one-way ANOVA with Sidak's multiple comparisons tests. TCRdb mirrors the immuneACCESS table, restricted to in-frame sequences. Some clones are absent from its copies; in checked studies, under half trace to an unresolved V gene, and the reason for the others is unknown. That table supplies the V and J calls and clone size; D and trimming were determined from the DNA. The sample contains 130,000 or so clones, roughly 85% of them found a single time. The ten largest clones capture about 7.9% of the sample.

General study outcomes and caveats: Epitopes outside the regions mutated in the B.1.351 and B.1.1.7 variants were reportedly recognized by nearly half of the unique spike-specific TCRs. Spike-specific TCR breadth and depth rose significantly after two AZD1222 doses compared with day 0 and with MenACWY recipients. The 56-69-year group was small, and its depth increase did not reach significance, likely because of low power. Conclusions about previously exposed vaccinees are limited, since just five or six AZD1222 recipients were seropositive for SARS-CoV-2 at baseline. Participants were mostly white British and included more females than males, and it was suggested by the authors that clonal diversity may have been underestimated. The vaccine-associated CD4 TCRs covered the entire spike protein, and the dominant responses fell in regions 160-218 and 743-854. No day 14 peak-response samples were available, so repertoires were characterized only after the peak T cell response.

The sample in question was peripheral blood, obtained 28 days after the second dose of the MenACWY control vaccine. The chain couples TRBV5-1 to TRBJ1-1, with 8 bases in between that match TRBD1. This clonotype was obtained from an adult who received the MenACWY meningococcal vaccine as a control. The encoded CDR3 is CASSSRQGPTEAFF. The DNA reads TGCGCCAGCAGCTCCCGACAGGGGCCGACGGAAGCTTTCTTT.